The rows below give T cell receptor beta chains drawn from one sample of a study of cytomegalovirus exposure and HLA in healthy donors. TCRdb keeps only in-frame clones here, not all; method: immunoSEQ multiplex PCR. This table holds 93,000 or so clones, more than 75% found once. Input material: PBMCs. The receptors derive from a woman aged 18-29 years in good health and CMV-seropositive. CDR3s include the opening cysteine and the closing phenylalanine or tryptophan. The D gene is left open where the match is weak. Where a row states a size, it is once, few, many or the class of an expanded clone; other rows omit it.

size: NA
J: TRBJ1-1
D: NA
V: TRBV7-9
CDR3: CASSLLDSTEAFF
DNA: TGTGCCAGCAGCCTTCTGGACAGCACTGAAGCTTTCTTT

size: NA
J: TRBJ2-2
D: NA
V: TRBV7-3
CDR3: CASSLGGGGELFF
DNA: TGTGCCAGCAGTCTTGGGGGAGGCGGGGAGCTGTTTTTT

size: NA
J: TRBJ1-5
D: NA
V: TRBV15
CDR3: CATSANRSPNINQPQHF
DNA: TGTGCCACCAGCGCAAACAGGTCCCCAAACATTAATCAGCCCCAGCATTTT

size: once
J: TRBJ2-5
D: TRBD2
V: TRBV4-3
CDR3: CASSQAGQTSGMAETQYF
DNA: TGCGCCAGCAGCCAAGCCGGCCAGACTAGCGGGATGGCGGAGACCCAGTACTTC

size: NA
J: TRBJ2-3
D: TRBD2
V: TRBV15
CDR3: CATSRDRLADPTDTQYF
DNA: TGTGCCACCAGCAGAGATCGACTAGCGGATCCCACAGATACGCAGTATTTT

size: NA
J: TRBJ2-5
D: TRBD2
V: TRBV12-5
CDR3: CASGLGAGGWETQYF
DNA: TGTGCTAGTGGTTTGGGGGCGGGGGGGTGGGAGACCCAGTACTTC

size: NA
J: TRBJ2-3
D: TRBD2
V: TRBV7-3
CDR3: CASSLGTSATDTQYF
DNA: TGTGCCAGCAGCTTAGGGACTAGTGCCACAGATACGCAGTATTTT

size: NA
J: TRBJ1-3
D: NA
V: TRBV9
CDR3: CASGGRASGNTIYF
DNA: TGTGCCAGCGGGGGGAGAGCCTCTGGAAACACCATATATTTT

size: few
J: TRBJ1-5
D: TRBD1
V: TRBV19
CDR3: CASSIGDRGNQPQHF
DNA: TGTGCCAGTAGTATTGGGGACAGGGGCAATCAGCCCCAGCATTTT

size: few
J: TRBJ2-3
D: TRBD2
V: TRBV4-3
CDR3: CASSQHILAGGKDTQYF
DNA: TGCGCCAGCAGCCAACATATATTAGCGGGAGGGAAAGATACGCAGTATTTT

size: NA
J: TRBJ2-1
D: TRBD1
V: TRBV4-1
CDR3: CASSQTIPGQGLNEQFF
DNA: TGCGCCAGCAGCCAAACTATACCGGGACAGGGGTTGAATGAGCAGTTCTTC

size: NA
J: TRBJ2-5
D: NA
V: TRBV7-7
CDR3: CATSGGPQETQYF
DNA: TGTGCCACATCCGGGGGGCCTCAAGAGACCCAGTACTTC

size: NA
J: TRBJ2-7
D: TRBD2
V: TRBV7-9
CDR3: CASTQGGRAYEQYF
DNA: TGTGCCAGCACCCAAGGCGGGAGGGCATACGAGCAGTACTTC

size: NA
J: TRBJ2-3
D: TRBD1
V: TRBV18
CDR3: CASSPPGQSTDTQYF
DNA: TGTGCCAGCTCACCACCGGGACAGTCCACAGATACGCAGTATTTT

size: NA
J: TRBJ2-7
D: TRBD2
V: TRBV4-3
CDR3: CASSQDKGHGGLAGGYEQYF
DNA: TGCGCCAGCAGCCAAGATAAAGGTCACGGGGGACTAGCGGGAGGATACGAGCAGTACTTC

size: NA
J: TRBJ2-2
D: TRBD2
V: TRBV4-3
CDR3: CASSQGSGGLAVTGELFF
DNA: TGCGCCAGCAGCCAAGGCTCCGGTGGTCTAGCGGTAACCGGGGAGCTGTTTTTT

size: NA
J: TRBJ1-1
D: TRBD1
V: TRBV13
CDR3: CASSLGGTENTEAFF
DNA: TGTGCCAGCAGCTTAGGAGGGACAGAGAACACTGAAGCTTTCTTT

size: NA
J: TRBJ1-3
D: TRBD1
V: TRBV27
CDR3: CASSFRDRVTYGNTIYF
DNA: TGTGCCAGCAGTTTCCGGGACAGGGTTACTTATGGAAACACCATATATTTT

size: NA
J: TRBJ1-6
D: NA
V: TRBV5-6
CDR3: CASSLLTTNSPLHF
DNA: TGTGCCAGCAGCTTGCTGACAACCAATTCACCCCTCCACTTT

size: NA
J: TRBJ2-5
D: NA
V: TRBV5-1
CDR3: CASSYDSPSQETQYF
DNA: TGCGCCAGCAGCTATGACTCCCCAAGCCAAGAGACCCAGTACTTC

size: NA
J: TRBJ1-2
D: NA
V: TRBV27
CDR3: CASSLSTGSYGYTF
DNA: TGTGCCAGCAGTTTATCAACAGGAAGTTATGGCTACACCTTC

size: NA
J: TRBJ2-1
D: NA
V: TRBV2
CDR3: CASSEETVTNEQFF
DNA: TGTGCCAGCAGTGAGGAGACAGTCACCAATGAGCAGTTCTTC

size: few
J: TRBJ1-1
D: NA
V: TRBV2
CDR3: CASRGKFEAFF
DNA: TGTGCCAGCCGAGGGAAATTTGAAGCTTTCTTT

size: NA
J: TRBJ2-7
D: TRBD2
V: TRBV2
CDR3: CASNRLAGVYAEQYF
DNA: TGTGCCAGCAATCGACTAGCGGGAGTTTATGCCGAGCAGTACTTC

size: NA
J: TRBJ1-5
D: NA
V: TRBV19
CDR3: CASSMPQGYQPQHF
DNA: TGTGCCAGTAGTATGCCGCAGGGGTATCAGCCCCAGCATTTT

size: few
J: TRBJ2-3
D: NA
V: TRBV7-7
CDR3: CASSLAGETDTQYF
DNA: TGTGCTAGCAGCTTAGCTGGGGAGACAGATACGCAGTATTTT

size: NA
J: TRBJ2-7
D: NA
V: TRBV6-1
CDR3: CASSEAEGASYERYF
DNA: TGTGCCAGCAGTGAAGCGGAGGGGGCGTCCTACGAGCGGTACTTC

size: NA
J: TRBJ1-3
D: NA
V: TRBV7-2
CDR3: CASSPLLRSSGNTIYF
DNA: TGTGCCAGCAGCCCACTACTACGGTCCTCTGGAAACACCATATATTTT

size: NA
J: TRBJ2-3
D: TRBD2
V: TRBV5-1
CDR3: CASSLSGGSVRDTQYF
DNA: TGCGCCAGCAGCTTAAGCGGGGGGTCAGTCAGAGATACGCAGTATTTT

size: few
J: TRBJ2-5
D: NA
V: TRBV9
CDR3: CASSSVGGLETQYF
DNA: TGTGCCAGCTCGAGTGTAGGGGGTTTGGAGACCCAGTACTTC

size: NA
J: TRBJ1-1
D: NA
V: TRBV5-4
CDR3: CASSLGASGTEAFF
DNA: TGTGCCAGCAGCTTGGGCGCGAGCGGCACTGAAGCTTTCTTT

size: NA
J: TRBJ1-2
D: NA
V: TRBV1
CDR3: CTSPTNDRTHGYTF
DNA: TGCACCAGCCCCACGAATGACAGGACCCATGGCTACACCTTC

size: NA
J: TRBJ2-2
D: TRBD1
V: TRBV20-1
CDR3: CSANRGGELFF
DNA: TGCAGTGCTAACAGGGGCGGGGAGCTGTTTTTT

size: NA
J: TRBJ2-7
D: NA
V: TRBV10-3
CDR3: CAISDLSREYYEQYF
DNA: TGTGCCATCAGTGACCTTTCCAGGGAATACTACGAGCAGTACTTC

size: NA
J: TRBJ2-1
D: NA
V: TRBV11-1
CDR3: CASSIGGSHRLF
DNA: TGTGCCAGCAGCATTGGGGGGTCCCACCGGCTCTTC

size: NA
J: TRBJ1-1
D: TRBD1
V: TRBV5-1
CDR3: CASSRDRVGTEAFF
DNA: TGCGCCAGCAGCCGCGACAGGGTGGGGACTGAAGCTTTCTTT

size: NA
J: TRBJ2-1
D: TRBD2
V: TRBV7-2
CDR3: CASSLASGGGNEQFF
DNA: TGTGCCAGCAGCTTAGCTAGCGGGGGGGGCAATGAGCAGTTCTTC

size: NA
J: TRBJ1-2
D: TRBD1
V: TRBV6-5
CDR3: CASSYLDRAGYGYTF
DNA: TGTGCCAGCAGTTACTTGGACAGGGCGGGATATGGCTACACCTTC

size: NA
J: TRBJ2-2
D: TRBD2
V: TRBV9
CDR3: CASSVGSGRAPGELFF
DNA: TGTGCCAGCAGCGTAGGAAGCGGGAGGGCCCCCGGGGAGCTGTTTTTT

size: NA
J: TRBJ2-3
D: NA
V: TRBV5-4
CDR3: CAIQSTDTQYF
DNA: TGTGCCATCCAAAGCACAGATACGCAGTATTTT

size: NA
J: TRBJ1-1
D: NA
V: TRBV6-5
CDR3: CASNFPGLYTEAFF
DNA: TGTGCCAGCAATTTCCCAGGGTTGTACACTGAAGCTTTCTTT

size: NA
J: TRBJ1-1
D: TRBD1
V: TRBV5-1
CDR3: CASHPGGMNTEAFF
DNA: TGCGCCAGTCACCCAGGGGGGATGAACACTGAAGCTTTCTTT

size: NA
J: TRBJ1-1
D: NA
V: TRBV29-1
CDR3: CSGDRNTEAFF
DNA: TGCAGCGGCGACAGGAACACTGAAGCTTTCTTT

size: once
J: TRBJ1-2
D: TRBD1
V: TRBV13
CDR3: CASSLWTGGYGYTF
DNA: TGTGCCAGCAGCCTCTGGACAGGGGGCTATGGCTACACCTTC

size: few
J: TRBJ1-3
D: NA
V: TRBV27
CDR3: CASSLSGGYSGNTIYF
DNA: TGTGCCAGCAGTTTATCCGGGGGATACTCTGGAAACACCATATATTTT

size: NA
J: TRBJ2-2
D: TRBD1
V: TRBV5-5
CDR3: CASSPGTAPLPTGELFF
DNA: TGTGCCAGCAGCCCGGGGACAGCCCCTTTACCTACCGGGGAGCTGTTTTTT

size: NA
J: TRBJ2-7
D: TRBD1
V: TRBV10-3
CDR3: CAIQGSYEQYF
DNA: TGTGCCATACAGGGGTCCTACGAGCAGTACTTC

size: NA
J: TRBJ1-3
D: TRBD1
V: TRBV28
CDR3: CASSQQEGARGNTIYF
DNA: TGTGCCAGCAGCCAGCAGGAGGGGGCCAGAGGAAACACCATATATTTT

size: NA
J: TRBJ2-2
D: NA
V: TRBV21-1
CDR3: CASSLTRTSGGALNTGELFF
DNA: TGTGCCAGCAGCTTGACACGGACTAGCGGGGGGGCCTTGAACACCGGGGAGCTGTTTTTT

size: NA
J: TRBJ2-5
D: TRBD2
V: TRBV7-9
CDR3: CASSLGNAGGLETQYF
DNA: TGTGCCAGCAGCTTAGGGAATGCGGGGGGGCTGGAGACCCAGTACTTC

size: NA
J: TRBJ2-1
D: TRBD1
V: TRBV10-3
CDR3: CAISEQGTGRGNEQFF
DNA: TGTGCCATCAGTGAGCAGGGGACAGGGAGGGGGAATGAGCAGTTCTTC

size: few
J: TRBJ1-4
D: NA
V: TRBV6-1
CDR3: CATTSLGLYEKLFF
DNA: TGTGCCACCACCTCGCTGGGGCTTTATGAAAAACTGTTTTTT

size: NA
J: TRBJ2-7
D: TRBD1
V: TRBV7-9
CDR3: CASSPRQGTYEQYF
DNA: TGTGCCAGCAGCCCTCGACAGGGGACGTACGAGCAGTACTTC

size: NA
J: TRBJ1-2
D: TRBD1
V: TRBV29-1
CDR3: CSAGTAANYGYTF
DNA: TGCAGCGCCGGGACAGCAGCTAACTATGGCTACACCTTC

size: NA
J: TRBJ1-4
D: NA
V: TRBV10-3
CDR3: CAISESGVSRGKLFF
DNA: TGTGCCATCAGTGAGTCTGGAGTGAGTAGGGGGAAACTGTTTTTT

size: NA
J: TRBJ2-7
D: NA
V: TRBV29-1
CDR3: CSVVGKREQYF
DNA: TGCAGCGTTGTGGGAAAGCGGGAGCAGTACTTC